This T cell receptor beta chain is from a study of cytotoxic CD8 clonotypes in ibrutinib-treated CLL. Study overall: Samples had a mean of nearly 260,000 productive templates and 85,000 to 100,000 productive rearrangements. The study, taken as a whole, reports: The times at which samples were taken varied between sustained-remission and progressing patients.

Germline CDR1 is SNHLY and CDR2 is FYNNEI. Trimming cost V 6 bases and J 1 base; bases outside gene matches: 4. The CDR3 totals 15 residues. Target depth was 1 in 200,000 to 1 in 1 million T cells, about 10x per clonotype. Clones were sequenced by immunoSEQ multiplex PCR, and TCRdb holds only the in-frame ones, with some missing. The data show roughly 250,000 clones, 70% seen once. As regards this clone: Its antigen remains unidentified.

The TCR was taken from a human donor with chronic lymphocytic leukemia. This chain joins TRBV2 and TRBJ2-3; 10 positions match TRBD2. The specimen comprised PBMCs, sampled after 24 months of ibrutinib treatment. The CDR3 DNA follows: TGTGCCAGCAGGCCCGGGACTAGCGGCACAGATACGCAGTATTTT. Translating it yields CASRPGTSGTDTQYF. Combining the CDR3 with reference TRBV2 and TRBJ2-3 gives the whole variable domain EPEVTQTPSHQVTQMGQEVILRCVPISNHLYFYWYRQILGQKVEFLVSFYNNEISEKSEIFDDQFSVERPDGSNFTLKIRSTKLEDSAMYFCASRPGTSGTDTQYFGPGTRLTVL.